Listed here are 28 T cell receptor beta chains from one sample, sequenced in a study of response to subunit inactivated influenza vaccine. MiXCR, run by TCRdb on the RT-PCR reads, gives a single entry per CDR3 protein. The table lists fewer than 700,000 distinct CDR3 sequences, roughly 13% of them singletons. The sample in question was PBMCs from blood, obtained roughly 48 days after vaccination. The receptors originated from a man aged 45-60 years who received an inactivated influenza vaccine.

Only a few counts were recorded for this clonotype. The chain recombines TRBV12-3 or TRBV12-4 with TRBJ2-7; D may be TRBD2 (6 bases). The CDR3 totals 14 residues. V was cut by 6 bases and J by 3 bases, with 15 bases left in between. As DNA, the CDR3 is TGTGCCAGCAGCCCGGTGGGACTGAACTACGAGCAGTACTTC. This codes for CASSPVGLNYEQYF.

The sample holds a few counts of this clonotype. The chain recombines TRBV20-1 with TRBJ2-2, with TRBD2 matching over 7 bases. The CDR3 contains 14 residues. From germline, CDR1 is DFQATT and CDR2 SNEGSKA (reference sequence). The CDR3 DNA is TGCAGCACACGGGGAGGGAAAAACACCGGGGAGCTGTTTTTT. Its protein is CSTRGGKNTGELFF.

J is TRBJ2-2 and V is TRBV6-2 or TRBV6-3, with a tentative D call TRBD2 (6 bases). The CDR3 sequence is 14 residues long. Germline V gene lookup returns CDR1 MNHEY and CDR2 SVGEGT. Deletions cut 4 bases from V and 7 bases from J, with 13 bases between. Written as DNA, the CDR3 is TGTGCCAGCAGTTTCTCGGGGGTCATCGGGGAGCTGTTTTTT. Translated: CASSFSGVIGELFF.

This clonotype came up a few times. For the CDR3, the DNA is TGCAGTGCGGGCAGGGGGATAGAAGCTTTCTTT. The encoded protein is CSAGRGIEAFF. This chain joins TRBV20-1 and TRBJ1-1, with 7 bases identical to TRBD1. Germline V gene data show CDR1 as DFQATT and CDR2 as SNEGSKA (reference sequence). CDR3 length: 11 residues. V shed 6 bases and J 8 bases; nucleotides not matched to a gene: 6.

This clonotype was detected a few times. The chain carries TRBV5-1 and TRBJ2-7, with D possibly matching TRBD2 (5 bases). The CDR3 consists of 12 residues. Germline CDR1 reads SGHRS; CDR2 reads YFSETQ. The V and J ends lost 3 bases and 9 bases respectively, with 13 bases between them. CDR3 nucleotides: TGCGCCAGCAGCTATGGCGGGTCGTTGCAGTACTTC. Its protein is CASSYGGSLQYF.

J is TRBJ2-1 and V is TRBV4-1; 9 bases fit TRBD1. Germline values: CDR1 MGHRA, CDR2 YSYEKL. This CDR3 is built from 17 residues. With 0 bases clipped from V and 7 bases from J, the junction kept 10 bases outside the gene matches. CDR3 sequence: CASSQDFPGQGRNEQFF. The CDR3 DNA is TGCGCCAGCAGCCAAGATTTCCCCGGACAGGGGAGGAATGAGCAGTTCTTC.

V and J are TRBV2 and TRBJ2-5, with a weak D call TRBD2 (6 bases). With 5 bases removed from V and 4 bases from J, the gap between germline ends came to 17 bases. This CDR3 comprises 15 residues. Germline V gives CDR1 SNHLY, CDR2 FYNNEI. CDR3 residues: CASSNAAGGSETQYF. The CDR3 DNA follows: TGTGCCAGCAGTAACGCCGCTGGAGGGTCAGAGACCCAGTACTTC.

This clonotype appeared a few times. The chain recombines TRBV24-1 with TRBJ2-1, with a tentative D call TRBD2 (6 bases). This CDR3 contains 13 residues. Germline V gene data show CDR1 as KGHDR and CDR2 as SFDVKD. Deletions cut 9 bases from V and 2 bases from J, with 10 bases between. CDR3: CATGGLTYNEQFF. CDR3 coding DNA: TGTGCCACCGGGGGGTTAACCTACAATGAGCAGTTCTTC.

This clonotype came up a few times. The rearrangement links TRBV5-1 to TRBJ2-7; D not certain. Germline V gene sequence: CDR1 SGHRS, CDR2 YFSETQ. The germline V and J ends were trimmed by 1 base and 1 base, with 6 bases remaining between them. The CDR3 spans 13 residues. In DNA, the CDR3 is TGCGCCAGCAGCTTGTGGGCGTCCTACGAGCAGTACTTC. Translation: CASSLWASYEQYF.

The rearrangement uses TRBV7-8 and TRBJ1-5; tentatively, D is TRBD1 (5 bases). The germline gives CDR1 SGHVS, CDR2 FQNEAQ. The CDR3 spans 18 residues. With 2 bases removed from V and 3 bases from J, the gap between germline ends came to 20 bases. Here the CDR3 reads CASSLYVTLRGTNQPQHF. DNA for the CDR3: TGTGCCAGCAGCTTATACGTTACCCTACGGGGGACCAATCAGCCCCAGCATTTT.

This clonotype turned up a few times. This sequence joins TRBV29-1 and TRBJ1-1; D perhaps matches TRBD1 (5 bases). The germline gives CDR1 SQVTM, CDR2 ANQGSEA. V lost 2 bases to trimming and J lost 10 bases, with 20 bases between them. The CDR3 covers 14 residues. The CDR3 sequence is CSVESGARSQGAFF. For the CDR3, the DNA is TGCAGCGTTGAATCGGGAGCTAGGTCGCAGGGAGCTTTCTTT.

The rearrangement links TRBV29-1 to TRBJ2-1; the match to TRBD2 covers 8 bases. V gave up 3 bases and J gave up 2 bases; unmatched junction bases: 3. Germline V gene data show CDR1 as SQVTM and CDR2 as ANQGSEA. This CDR3 region has 14 residues. The CDR3 sequence: CSVDPGGAYNEQFF. In DNA form, the CDR3 reads TGCAGCGTTGACCCGGGGGGGGCCTACAATGAGCAGTTCTTC.

This clonotype was seen only a few times. This chain connects TRBV12-3 or TRBV12-4 to TRBJ1-1; the D is unclear. Trimming stripped 4 bases from V and 4 bases from J, with 13 bases between. The CDR3 is 14 residues long. CDR3 residues: CASSSTASGTEAFF. As DNA, the CDR3 is TGTGCCAGCAGTTCTACAGCGTCTGGCACTGAAGCTTTCTTT.

The chain uses TRBV3-1 and TRBJ2-2; 12 bases align to TRBD2. There are 18 residues in the CDR3. Germline loops: CDR1 LGHDT, CDR2 YNNKEL (reference sequence). V lost 2 bases to trimming and J lost 6 bases; unmatched junction nucleotides: 10. The CDR3 sequence is CASSQYPGPSGRAGELFF. CDR3 coding DNA: TGTGCCAGCAGCCAATACCCGGGGCCTAGCGGGAGGGCCGGGGAGCTGTTTTTT.

The V and J genes are TRBV11-2 and TRBJ2-7; D perhaps matches TRBD1 (5 bases). Germline assignment: CDR1 SGHAT and CDR2 FQNNGV. Trimming left V 5 bases short and J 0 bases short, with 17 bases between. This CDR3 contains 16 residues. The CDR3 coding sequence is TGTGCCAGCAGCCATGGGCCAGGGTATAACTCCTACGAGCAGTACTTC. Translating it yields CASSHGPGYNSYEQYF.

In its sample, this clonotype was seen once. The rearrangement joins TRBV9 to TRBJ2-7; D perhaps matches TRBD2 (6 bases). Trimming left V 0 bases short and J 1 base short, with 14 bases between. The CDR3 has 16 residues. Germline CDR1 reads SGDLS; CDR2 reads YYNGEE. CDR3 sequence (DNA): TGTGCCAGCAGCGTAGGCCGGGGGAGCAGGTCCTACGAGCAGTACTTC. Translated: CASSVGRGSRSYEQYF.

The DNA for the CDR3 is TGTGCCAGCAGCTTAGTGCCACAGGGAACCTACAATGAGCAGTTCTTC. Translated, it gives CASSLVPQGTYNEQFF. The chain uses TRBV7-8 and TRBJ2-1, with D perhaps matching TRBD1 (6 bases). CDR3 size: 16 residues. CDR1 and CDR2 from the germline V gene are SGHVS and FQNEAQ. The ends were cut back, 1 base at V and 2 bases at J, with 12 bases in the middle.

V and J are TRBV6-1 and TRBJ1-4, with unresolved D. Trimming left V 5 bases short and J 5 bases short, with 15 bases between. Germline V gene sequence: CDR1 MNHNS, CDR2 SASEGT. This CDR3 is 15 amino acids long. The DNA for the CDR3 is TGTGCCAGCAGTCCCACGGACGGCCGGAATGAAAAACTGTTTTTT. It yields the protein CASSPTDGRNEKLFF.

The rearrangement joins TRBV20-1 to TRBJ2-3; 9 positions match TRBD1. CDR1 and CDR2 from the germline V gene are DFQATT and SNEGSKA (reference sequence). The V gene end was trimmed by 6 bases and the J gene end by 6 bases; junction bases not matched to a gene: 16. The CDR3 has 16 amino acids. CDR3 DNA sequence: TGCAGTGCCATCCCCCTCGGGACAGGGTTACCCGATACGCAGTATTTT. Encoded protein: CSAIPLGTGLPDTQYF.

The chain links TRBV21-1 to TRBJ2-6; the D call of TRBD2 is as the table states it, not checked on the DNA. TRBV21-1 is a pseudogene segment. The CDR3 runs 16 residues. The CDR3 sequence is CATPGPARSGANVLTF. The CDR3 nucleotides are TGTGCCACTCCAGGGCCAGCCCGCTCTGGGGCCAACGTCCTGACTTTC.

Ten or more counts support this clonotype. The chain is built from TRBV29-1 and TRBJ2-2; D is ambiguous. Germline V gene data show CDR1 as SQVTM and CDR2 as ANQGSEA. V dropped 4 bases and J dropped 4 bases, with 16 bases sitting between them. This CDR3 region has 15 residues. The CDR3 reads CSVVLAGIGTGELFF. The CDR3, as DNA: TGCAGCGTTGTTTTGGCAGGCATTGGCACCGGGGAGCTGTTTTTT.

CDR3 nucleotide sequence: TGTGCCATCAGGTTAGGACCGAGCCAAGAGACCCAGTACTTC. It encodes CAIRLGPSQETQYF. The chain combines TRBV10-3 with TRBJ2-5; D is undetermined. The CDR3 is made up of 14 amino acids. Looked up from germline, CDR1 is ENHRY and CDR2 is SYGVKD. Between the trimmed V and J ends, which lost 6 bases and 1 base, there was a span of 12 bases.

This clonotype was detected only a few times. V usage is TRBV7-9 and J usage is TRBJ2-7; no clear D gene. The CDR3 contains 14 residues. From germline, CDR1 is SEHNR and CDR2 FQNEAQ (reference sequence). V dropped 1 base and J dropped 2 bases, with 9 bases sitting between them. Here the CDR3 reads CASSLGHPPYEQYF. The CDR3 bases are TGTGCCAGCAGCTTAGGGCACCCACCCTACGAGCAGTACTTC.

Note on this clonotype: At one boundary the junction diverges from the germline segment, which might be a read error. The chain uses TRBV4-3 and TRBJ2-4; 8 nucleotides agree with TRBD1. The CDR3 is made up of 14 amino acids. Looked up from germline, CDR1 is LGHNA and CDR2 is YSLEER. The CDR3 reads CTSSQDRGKNIQYF. CDR3 bases: TGCACCAGCAGCCAAGACAGGGGAAAAAACATTCAGTACTTC.

This clonotype appeared a few times. J is TRBJ1-2 and V is TRBV28; 7 nucleotides match TRBD1. This CDR3 spans 14 amino acids. Germline CDR1 is MDHEN and CDR2 is SYDVKM. The V and J ends lost 3 bases and 3 bases, in that order; junction bases with no gene match: 4. CDR3 nucleotide sequence: TGTGCCAGCAGTTTCCGACAGGGCTACTATGGCTACACCTTC. As protein: CASSFRQGYYGYTF.

This clonotype was counted a few times. Written as DNA, the CDR3 is TGCGCCAGCAGCCAAGTCGTAGCGGGACTGGTAGCCAAAAACATTCAGTACTTC. The encoded protein is CASSQVVAGLVAKNIQYF. This rearrangement joins TRBV4-3 to TRBJ2-4, with 8 positions matching TRBD2. Germline CDR1 is LGHNA and CDR2 is YSLEER. This CDR3 comprises 18 residues. V lost 1 base, J lost 0 bases, and 8 bases stayed unmatched.

The chain couples TRBV6-5 to TRBJ2-2; 7 nucleotides agree with TRBD2. The CDR3 is 16 residues long. CDR1 and CDR2 from the germline V gene are MNHEY and SVGAGI. V shed 0 bases, J shed 7 bases, and the junction held 8 bases outside the gene matches. CDR3 protein: CASSYSRWGGNGELFF. CDR3 in DNA: TGTGCCAGCAGTTACTCAAGATGGGGGGGGAACGGGGAGCTGTTTTTT.

The CDR3 is CASSPTGGYTF. The CDR3 DNA is TGTGCCAGCAGTCCGACGGGGGGCTACACCTTC. V gene TRBV2 combines with J gene TRBJ1-2; D is undetermined. Germline assignment: CDR1 SNHLY and CDR2 FYNNEI. Trimming removed 5 bases from V and 8 bases from J, with 9 bases in between. The CDR3 spans 11 residues. Full variable domain (rest looked up from reference TRBV2 and TRBJ1-2): EPEVTQTPSHQVTQMGQEVILRCVPISNHLYFYWYRQILGQKVEFLVSFYNNEISEKSEIFDDQFSVERPDGSNFTLKIRSTKLEDSAMYFCASSPTGGYTFGSGTRLTVV.